These 23 T cell receptor beta chains were all obtained from the same sample, sequenced in a study of T cells in narcolepsy. The assay was immunoSEQ multiplex PCR, and TCRdb's table has in-frame clones only and misses some. The sample yields about 30,000 clones, over 75% seen once. The sequenced sample was CD45RA- memory CD4+ T cells from PBMCs. All receptors derive from a human donor with narcolepsy.

This chain links TRBV7-9 with TRBJ1-2; 7 nucleotides line up with TRBD1. V gave up 6 bases and J gave up 4 bases; unmatched junction bases: 11. The CDR3 extends over 15 amino acids. The V gene's germline CDR1 is SEHNR and CDR2 FQNEAQ (reference sequence). The CDR3 DNA sequence: TGTGCCAGCAGTCCACCGGGACAGCCCCTCTATGGCTACACCTTC. Amino acid sequence: CASSPPGQPLYGYTF.

This clone was observed once. The rearrangement joins TRBV5-6 to TRBJ2-6, with D uncertain. V was pared by 4 bases and J by 0 bases, with 11 bases between. Germline V lookup: CDR1 SGHDT, CDR2 YYEEEE. The CDR3 runs 16 residues. The CDR3 coding sequence is TGTGCCAGCAGCCTCCAAAGACTCTCTGGGGCCAACGTCCTGACTTTC. Protein: CASSLQRLSGANVLTF.

V and J are TRBV10-2 and TRBJ1-2; the match to TRBD1 covers 7 bases. The CDR3 is made up of 13 amino acids. Germline lookup yields CDR1 WSHSY and CDR2 SAAADI. V was clipped by 5 bases and J by 9 bases; unmatched bases: 9. The CDR3 is CASSPGTVGSYTF. The CDR3 DNA sequence: TGCGCCAGCAGTCCCGGGACAGTGGGTAGCTACACCTTC.

The chain links TRBV5-5 to TRBJ2-3, with 12 positions matching TRBD2. Trimming at V came to 0 bases and at J to 5 bases, leaving 4 bases not matched to a gene. Germline V gene data show CDR1 as SGHKS and CDR2 as YYEKEE (reference sequence). This CDR3 contains 16 residues. CDR3 loop: CASSLGLAGVRDTQYF. CDR3 sequence (DNA): TGTGCCAGCAGCTTGGGACTAGCGGGGGTCAGAGATACGCAGTATTTT.

In its sample, this clone was seen a few times. The chain carries TRBV5-5 and TRBJ1-1; TRBD1 is a possible D gene (6 bases). Germline CDR1 and CDR2: SGHKS and YYEKEE (reference sequence). V was pared by 3 bases and J by 1 base, with 16 bases between. The CDR3 runs to 16 residues. As DNA, the CDR3 is TGTGCCAGCAGCTCAAACAGGGCCTCGGGGAACACTGAAGCTTTCTTT. This codes for CASSSNRASGNTEAFF.

The chain recombines TRBV10-1 with TRBJ2-5; no reliable D call. With 8 bases removed from V and 5 bases from J, the gap between germline ends came to 15 bases. The CDR3 is 13 residues long. CDR1 is WNHNN and CDR2 is SYGVQD in the germline V gene (reference sequence). The CDR3 loop is CASGAGLRETQYF. CDR3 nucleotide sequence: TGCGCCAGCGGTGCTGGGTTAAGGGAGACCCAGTACTTC.

The genes are TRBV6-6 and TRBJ1-4; tentatively, D is TRBD1 (6 bases). The V end lost 0 bases, the J end lost 5 bases, and 10 bases lay between the germline ends. CDR1 and CDR2 from the germline V gene are MNHNY and SVGAGI (reference sequence). This CDR3 has 15 residues. This chain's CDR3 is CASSYSGGGNEKLFF. The CDR3 coding sequence is TGTGCCAGCAGTTACTCGGGAGGGGGGAATGAAAAACTGTTTTTT.

As to this clone: Other DNA sequences in the sample encode the same CDR3. The V gene is TRBV10-3, the J gene TRBJ2-5, with unresolved D. The V end was cut by 3 bases, the J end by 5 bases, with 7 bases between. The CDR3 is made up of 12 amino acids. Per germline, CDR1 ENHRY and CDR2 SYGVKD. The CDR3 DNA follows: TGTGCCATCAGTGATTTATCGGAGACCCAGTACTTC. It yields the protein CAISDLSETQYF.

This clone has just one count. The CDR3 coding sequence is TGTGCCAGCAGCTTACTTAGCGGGGGCCCTCGGGAGCAGTACTTC. It specifies CASSLLSGGPREQYF. The chain joins TRBV5-6 to TRBJ2-5; 9 nucleotides align to TRBD2. CDR1 is SGHDT, CDR2 YYEEEE, per germline. The trim removed 2 bases at V and 11 bases at J, leaving 13 bases unmatched. This CDR3 contains 15 residues. The variable domain in full, with the rest retrieved from reference TRBV5-6 and TRBJ2-5, is DAGVTQSPTHLIKTRGQQVTLRCSPKSGHDTVSWYQQALGQGPQFIFQYYEEEERQRGNFPDRFSGHQFPNYSSELNVNALLLGDSALYLCASSLLSGGPREQYFGPGTRLLVL.

V gene TRBV2 combines with J gene TRBJ2-7; 9 bases map to TRBD1. The CDR3 loop spans 13 amino acids. CDR1 is SNHLY, CDR2 FYNNEI, per germline. J was trimmed by 6 bases and V by 6 bases; bases with no gene match: 6. CDR3 loop: CASRMGQGSEQYF. The DNA for the CDR3 is TGTGCCAGCAGGATGGGACAGGGTAGCGAGCAGTACTTC.

The V gene is TRBV2, the J gene TRBJ1-2; 7 positions agree with TRBD1. This CDR3 region has 16 residues. J gave up 6 bases and V 4 bases, and 14 bases lay outside the gene matches. Per germline, CDR1 SNHLY and CDR2 FYNNEI. The CDR3 DNA is TGTGCCAGCAGTGCGTCCGCATCGACAGGGCTGGATGGCTACACCTTC. It yields the protein CASSASASTGLDGYTF.

The chain is built from TRBV14 and TRBJ1-1, with 9 bases matching TRBD1. After removal of 0 bases from V and 4 bases from J, the junction contained 3 bases not matched to a gene. The CDR3 contains 15 residues. Germline CDR1 and CDR2: SGHDN and FVKESK. CDR3 sequence (DNA): TGTGCCAGCAGCCAAGAGGGACAGGGCTTCACTGAAGCTTTCTTT. Its protein product is CASSQEGQGFTEAFF.

This clone was seen just once. The genes are TRBV19 and TRBJ1-2; 9 bases map to TRBD1. The CDR3 contains 17 residues. Germline V CDR1 and CDR2: LNHDA, SQIVND (reference sequence). V shed 4 bases and J 0 bases; nucleotides not matched to a gene: 9. The CDR3 DNA reads as TGTGCCAGTAGTACTATCCTGACAGGGGGATCTAACTATGGCTACACCTTC. This codes for CASSTILTGGSNYGYTF.

The chain couples TRBV5-1 to TRBJ2-7; no clear D gene. Trimming left V 4 bases short and J 3 bases short, with 23 bases between. CDR1 is SGHRS, CDR2 YFSETQ, per germline. The CDR3 sequence is 17 residues long. The CDR3 DNA reads as TGCGCCAGCAGCCCGCGAAGTAGTTTAGGACCCCTCTACGAGCAGTACTTC. This gives the protein CASSPRSSLGPLYEQYF. Based on the CDR3 plus reference TRBV5-1 and TRBJ2-7, the full variable domain is KAGVTQTPRYLIKTRGQQVTLSCSPISGHRSVSWYQQTPGQGLQFLFEYFSETQRNKGNFPGRFSGRQFSNSRSEMNVSTLELGDSALYLCASSPRSSLGPLYEQYFGPGTRLTVT.

This chain uses TRBV7-9 with TRBJ1-3, with 7 bases lining up with TRBD1. J was trimmed by 0 bases and V by 5 bases; bases with no gene match: 4. This CDR3 has 15 residues. The germline V gene encodes CDR1 SEHNR and CDR2 FQNEAQ (reference sequence). The CDR3 DNA sequence: TGTGCCAGCAGCGGGCGGGACAGCTCTGGAAACACCATATATTTT. It translates to CASSGRDSSGNTIYF.

The chain is built from TRBV7-6 and TRBJ2-2; TRBD1 agrees at 12 bases. Germline-derived CDR1 and CDR2 are SGHVS and FNYEAQ. Trimming at V came to 5 bases and at J to 1 base, leaving 8 bases not matched to a gene. The CDR3 is 18 amino acids. This CDR3 reads CASSPKGQGARNTGELFF. CDR3 DNA: TGTGCCAGCAGCCCGAAGGGACAGGGGGCGCGGAACACCGGGGAGCTGTTTTTT.

This chain uses TRBV10-3 with TRBJ2-2, with 11 bases fitting TRBD2. Germline-derived CDR1 and CDR2 are ENHRY and SYGVKD. V shed 2 bases, J shed 7 bases, and the junction held 6 bases outside the gene matches. The CDR3 totals 16 residues. The CDR3 DNA reads as TGTGCCATCAGTGAGGTCCTAGCGGGGGGCATCGGGGAGCTGTTTTTT. It translates to CAISEVLAGGIGELFF.

This clone appeared once. This chain links TRBV7-2 with TRBJ1-4; TRBD1 is a possible D gene (5 bases). Germline-derived CDR1 and CDR2 are SGHTA and FQGNSA. Trimming removed 3 bases from V and 4 bases from J, with 15 bases in between. The length of the CDR3 is 16 residues. This CDR3 reads CASSLGGGGGNEKLFF. DNA of the CDR3: TGTGCCAGCAGCTTGGGGGGAGGCGGGGGTAATGAAAAACTGTTTTTT.

This clone came up a few times. The V gene is TRBV5-4, the J gene TRBJ2-7; TRBD1 might be the D (6 bases). CDR3 size: 13 residues. Germline CDR1 SGHNT, CDR2 YYREEE (reference sequence). V was pared by 0 bases and J by 4 bases, with 8 bases between. The CDR3 DNA reads TGTGCCAGCAGCTTGGCTACAGGGTACGAGCAGTACTTC. Amino acid sequence: CASSLATGYEQYF.

In this sample, this clone turned up a few times. The chain joins TRBV20-1 to TRBJ1-1; D call uncertain. The V gene lost 4 bases and the J gene lost 11 bases, with 14 bases spanning the gap. The CDR3 covers 11 residues. CDR1 is DFQATT, CDR2 SNEGSKA, per germline (reference sequence). CDR3 sequence reads: CSATRVDTAFF. In DNA form, the CDR3 reads TGCAGTGCTACGCGGGTTGACACGGCTTTCTTT.

V and J are TRBV27 and TRBJ2-7; 8 nucleotides agree with TRBD1. After removal of 6 bases from V and 6 bases from J, the junction contained 4 bases not matched to a gene. The CDR3 runs to 12 residues. The germline gives CDR1 MNHEY, CDR2 SMNVEV (reference sequence). DNA of the CDR3: TGTGCCAGCAGACGGACAGGGACCGAGCAGTACTTC. Amino acid sequence: CASRRTGTEQYF.

This sequence joins TRBV7-2 and TRBJ1-1, with no clear D. This CDR3 has 14 amino acids. V lost 5 bases and J lost 5, with 15 bases in between. CDR1 and CDR2 from the germline V gene are SGHTA and FQGNSA. The CDR3 DNA reads as TGTGCCAGCAGCCCGCATTTCGGGAGGACTGAAGCTTTCTTT. Its translation is CASSPHFGRTEAFF.

J is TRBJ2-7 and V is TRBV6-5, with 8 bases lining up with TRBD1. The CDR3 loop spans 15 amino acids. In germline, CDR1 is MNHEY, CDR2 SVGAGI. Trimming at V came to 7 bases and at J to 2 bases, leaving 10 bases not matched to a gene. In nucleotides, the CDR3 is TGTGCCAGCAACCAAAATCAGGGGGCCACCTACGAGCAGTACTTC. Translation: CASNQNQGATYEQYF.